Listed below are T cell receptor beta chains from one sample, sequenced in a study of blood T cell repertoires in COVID-19. TCRdb's copy holds only in-frame clones and misses some; the assay was immunoSEQ multiplex PCR. The data contain under 65,000 clones, about 73% of them seen just once; the ten biggest clones take up over 11%. Material for sequencing was peripheral blood. These receptors originate from a woman between 65 and 79 years old with acute or convalescent COVID-19. CDR3s leave out the opening cysteine and the closing phenylalanine or tryptophan.

j_call: TRBJ2-1
cdr3_length: 13
v_call: TRBV7-8
cdr3_aa: ASSLGSGIFNEQF

j_call: TRBJ1-6
cdr3_length: 16
v_call: TRBV5-6
cdr3_aa: ASSLWTGSPYYNSPLH

j_call: TRBJ1-4
cdr3_length: 11
v_call: TRBV11-1
cdr3_aa: ASSVTGREKLF

j_call: TRBJ2-2
cdr3_length: 14
v_call: TRBV3-1/TRBV3-2
cdr3_aa: ASYFRQGGNTGELF

j_call: TRBJ1-2
cdr3_length: 11
v_call: TRBV6-5
cdr3_aa: ASRHDTTYGYT

j_call: TRBJ1-2
cdr3_length: 13
v_call: TRBV9
cdr3_aa: ASSVAGTGSYGYT

j_call: TRBJ2-3
cdr3_length: 11
v_call: TRBV10-3
cdr3_aa: AIRVTSTDTQY

j_call: TRBJ2-4
cdr3_length: 14
v_call: TRBV7-3
cdr3_aa: ASSYMGAQAKNIQY

j_call: TRBJ1-2
cdr3_length: 10
v_call: TRBV11-2
cdr3_aa: ASRHRGYGYT

j_call: TRBJ2-1
cdr3_length: 11
v_call: TRBV6-5
cdr3_aa: ASSRGQDNEQF

j_call: TRBJ2-7
cdr3_length: 13
v_call: TRBV19
cdr3_aa: ASSKGDRGIYEQY

j_call: TRBJ1-6
cdr3_length: 11
v_call: TRBV5-5
cdr3_aa: ASSLQGDSPLH

j_call: TRBJ2-2
cdr3_length: 11
v_call: TRBV5-8
cdr3_aa: ASSFGGTGELF

j_call: TRBJ2-3
cdr3_length: 13
v_call: TRBV10-1
cdr3_aa: ASSELGGRSDTQY

j_call: TRBJ2-3
cdr3_length: 13
v_call: TRBV19
cdr3_aa: ASSIFGLITDTQY

j_call: TRBJ1-5
cdr3_length: 14
v_call: TRBV6-1
cdr3_aa: ASSVRPGQGNQPQH

j_call: TRBJ1-2
cdr3_length: 13
v_call: TRBV11-2
cdr3_aa: ASSLAWGANYGYT

j_call: TRBJ2-3
cdr3_length: 13
v_call: TRBV27
cdr3_aa: ATTLRDGGADTQY

j_call: TRBJ2-6
cdr3_length: 15
v_call: TRBV30
cdr3_aa: AWSARDRGLGANVLT

j_call: TRBJ2-2
cdr3_length: 11
v_call: TRBV30
cdr3_aa: AWSPVRDGELF

j_call: TRBJ1-2
cdr3_length: 12
v_call: TRBV19
cdr3_aa: ASSAGTGRYGYT

j_call: TRBJ1-6
cdr3_length: 14
v_call: TRBV30
cdr3_aa: AWSVRGSSYNSPLH

j_call: TRBJ1-1
cdr3_length: 13
v_call: TRBV11-3
cdr3_aa: ASSLNSSPGTEAF

j_call: TRBJ1-1
cdr3_length: 13
v_call: TRBV10-1
cdr3_aa: ASSQTGVGNTEAF

j_call: TRBJ1-2
cdr3_length: 11
v_call: TRBV7-9
cdr3_aa: ASSLEGAGGYT

j_call: TRBJ1-1
cdr3_length: 10
v_call: TRBV29-1
cdr3_aa: SVQGWRTEAF

j_call: TRBJ2-1
cdr3_length: 12
v_call: TRBV2
cdr3_aa: ASSVDNSYNEQF

j_call: TRBJ2-2
cdr3_length: 13
v_call: TRBV11-1
cdr3_aa: ASSSGTGLTGELF